This T cell receptor beta chain was sequenced during a study of blood T cells in healthy people across ages. A remark on this clonotype: At one end the junction does not follow the germline gene, possibly because of a read error.

Through a sample-barcoded 5' primer and a J-beta primer mix, a second PCR was run for roughly 6 to 11 cycles. One entry per CDR3 protein, called by TCRdb with MiXCR from the 5' RACE reads. The sample carries roughly 1,500,000 distinct CDR3 sequences, around 35% recorded once. Per germline, CDR1 SGHRS and CDR2 YFSETQ. This CDR3 comprises 14 residues. Every donor contributed 7.5 to 10 milliliters of peripheral blood by blood draw. Each sample gave at least 6 million isolated PBMCs. The sequenced material came from blood. This receptor was taken from a woman aged 25 to 39 in good health. The chain has TRBV5-1 and TRBJ2-2; either TRBD1 or TRBD2 may supply D (5 bases each). CDR3 residues: CASGLEVRAGELFF. Written as DNA, the CDR3 is TGCGCCAGCGGCTTGGAGGTCAGGGCCGGGGAGCTGTTTTTT.